The rows below give T cell receptor beta chains drawn from one sample of a study of blood T cells in healthy people across ages. TCRdb reprocessed the 5' RACE reads with MiXCR, giving one entry per CDR3 protein. The sample lists approximately 1,000,000 distinct CDR3 sequences, around two fifths occurring once. Material: blood. The receptors derive from a young man in good health. The CDR3 runs from the conserved cysteine through the conserved F or W. Fields, in order: CDR3 length, V gene, CDR3 protein.

15 TRBV7-9 CASSPRGQLNTEAFF
15 TRBV18 CASSPESGQLNIQYF
12 TRBV9 CASSVATDTQYF
11 TRBV7-9 CASSSHQPQHF
14 TRBV3-1 CASSHSTGDYGYTF
13 TRBV25-1 CASSEFKDDEQFF
20 TRBV7-6 CASSLVSGLAGHDSYNEQFF
14 TRBV13 CASSLNRVGDEQFF
12 TRBV20-1 CSARGDFYGYTF
13 TRBV7-9 CASSLDGAGELFF
13 TRBV29-1 CSVPGRDNYGYTF
16 TRBV27 CASSLTLPDSYTEAFF
13 TRBV29-1 CSARRTGNEKLFF
13 TRBV20-1 CSARSGGINEQFF
14 TRBV7-9 CASSLDYRNTEAFF
15 TRBV29-1 CSTDWGQGMGNEQFF
13 TRBV20-1 CSARLASTYEQYF
14 TRBV10-3 CAISEAGTLTEAFF
15 TRBV6-6 CASSPGTGINQPQHF
14 TRBV29-1 CSASGGDSYNEQFF
17 TRBV4-2 CASSQAARGRNTGELFF
19 TRBV4-3 CASSPRTLVLDFPSYEQFF
16 TRBV18 CASSPARGTTTDTQYF
19 TRBV27 CASSFSQSTRVLAKNIQYF